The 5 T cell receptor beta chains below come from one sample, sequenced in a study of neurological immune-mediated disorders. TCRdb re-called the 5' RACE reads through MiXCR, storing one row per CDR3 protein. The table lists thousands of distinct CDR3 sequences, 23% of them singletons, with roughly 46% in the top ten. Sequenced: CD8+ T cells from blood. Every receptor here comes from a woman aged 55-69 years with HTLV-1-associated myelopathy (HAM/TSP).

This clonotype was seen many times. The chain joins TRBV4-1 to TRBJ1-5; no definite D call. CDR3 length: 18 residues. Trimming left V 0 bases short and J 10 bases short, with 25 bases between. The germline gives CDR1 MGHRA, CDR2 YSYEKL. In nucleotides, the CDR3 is TGCGCCAGCAGCCAAGATCCCCCCGCCAATGCGTTTGTTTACCCCCAGCATTTT. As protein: CASSQDPPANAFVYPQHF.

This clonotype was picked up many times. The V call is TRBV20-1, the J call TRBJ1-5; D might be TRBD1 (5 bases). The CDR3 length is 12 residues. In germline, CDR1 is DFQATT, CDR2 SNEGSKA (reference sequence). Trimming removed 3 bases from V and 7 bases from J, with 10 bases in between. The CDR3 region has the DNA TGCAGTGCTAGGACAGAGGGGCAGCCCCAGCATTTT. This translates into CSARTEGQPQHF.

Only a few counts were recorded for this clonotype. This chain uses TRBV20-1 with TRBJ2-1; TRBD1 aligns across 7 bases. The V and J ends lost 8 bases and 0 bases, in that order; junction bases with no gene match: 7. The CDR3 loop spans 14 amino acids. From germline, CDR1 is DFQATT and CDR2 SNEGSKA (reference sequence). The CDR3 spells CSTLWDSSYNEQFF. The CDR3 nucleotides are TGCAGTACGCTGTGGGACAGCTCCTACAATGAGCAGTTCTTC.

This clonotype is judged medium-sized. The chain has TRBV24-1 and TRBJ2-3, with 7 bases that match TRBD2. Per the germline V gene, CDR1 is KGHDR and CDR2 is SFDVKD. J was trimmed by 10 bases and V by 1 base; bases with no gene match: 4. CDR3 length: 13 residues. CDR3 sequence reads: CATSDLQSGAQYF. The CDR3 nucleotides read TGTGCCACCAGTGATTTACAGAGCGGGGCGCAGTATTTT.

The DNA for the CDR3 is TGTGCCAGCAGTGAATTAGGGTCTCGCTTCCAAGAGACCCAGTACTTC. Translated: CASSELGSRFQETQYF. The chain uses TRBV2 and TRBJ2-5; no firm D call. Trimming shortened V by 2 bases and J by 1 base, and 14 bases separated the two germline ends. In germline, CDR1 is SNHLY, CDR2 FYNNEI. The CDR3 has 16 residues.